Following are 2 T cell receptor beta chains from one sample sequenced in a study of OX40 agonist ivuxolimab in advanced cancers. Only in-frame clones appear in the TCRdb table, and some are missing; sequencing was by immunoSEQ multiplex PCR. This sample carries about 79,000 clones, 90% of them seen once, and the ten largest clones take less than 0.35%. Sequenced here: CD4+ or CD8+ T cells sorted from blood, sampled in a trial of the OX40 agonist ivuxolimab. These receptors all come from an adult with an advanced solid tumor such as melanoma, head and neck, liver or kidney cancer.

CDR3: CSVVGEVAGGQETQYF. CDR3 in DNA: TGCAGCGTTGTGGGTGAGGTAGCGGGGGGACAAGAGACCCAGTACTTC. The rearrangement links TRBV29-1 to TRBJ2-5, with 10 bases aligning to TRBD2. Germline values: CDR1 SQVTM, CDR2 ANQGSEA. Losses at the gene ends were 4 bases for V and 2 bases for J; bases not matched to a gene: 10. The CDR3 is made up of 16 amino acids.

The J gene is TRBJ2-5, the V gene TRBV19; TRBD2 matches at 10 bases. Per the germline V gene, CDR1 is LNHDA and CDR2 is SQIVND (reference sequence). With V trimmed by 9 bases and J by 2 bases, 3 bases remained unmatched. The CDR3 loop spans 13 amino acids. CDR3 protein: CASQTSGQETQYF. The CDR3 coding sequence is TGTGCCAGCCAGACTAGCGGGCAAGAGACCCAGTACTTC.